The source of this T cell receptor (beta chain) is a study of shared clonotypes between healthy human individuals. HIV-negative, healthy adults without recent acute infections or vaccinations were the donors. Deep was the level used in running the assay. TCRdb's copy holds only in-frame clones and misses some; the assay was immunoSEQ multiplex PCR. The sample contains 1.6 million or so clones, approximately 96% of which appear only once. About this clone: Its antigen remains unidentified.

General study points: Rarefaction analysis demonstrated incomplete sorted-subset sequencing notwithstanding large depth.

The V segment lost 5 bases and the J segment 5 bases; nucleotides outside the gene matches: 13. The CDR3 spans 16 residues. The germline V gene encodes CDR1 SNHLY and CDR2 FYNNEI. The chain combines TRBV2 with TRBJ2-7; 9 bases line up with TRBD1. This sequence was found in a man between 25 and 39 years old in good health. Sequencing input: naive CD4+ T cells sorted from blood. Indicated subset: CD45RA+ positively selected. The CDR3 here is CASSFDPGQGLDEQYF. The DNA of the CDR3 is TGTGCCAGCAGTTTTGATCCGGGACAGGGCTTGGACGAGCAGTACTTC.